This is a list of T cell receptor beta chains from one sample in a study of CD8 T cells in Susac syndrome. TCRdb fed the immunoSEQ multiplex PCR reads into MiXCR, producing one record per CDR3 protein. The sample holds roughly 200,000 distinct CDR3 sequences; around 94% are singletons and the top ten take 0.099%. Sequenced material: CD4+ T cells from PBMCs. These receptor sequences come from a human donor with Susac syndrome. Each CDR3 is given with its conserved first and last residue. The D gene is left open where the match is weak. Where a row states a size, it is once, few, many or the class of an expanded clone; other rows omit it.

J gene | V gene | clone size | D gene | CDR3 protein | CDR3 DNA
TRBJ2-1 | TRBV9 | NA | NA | CASSVESRISSYNEQFF | TGTGCCAGCAGCGTAGAGAGCCGGATAAGCTCCTACAATGAGCAGTTCTTC
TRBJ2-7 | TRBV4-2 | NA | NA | CASSPPGRASEQYF | TGTGCCAGCAGCCCCCCGGGGCGAGCCTCCGAGCAGTACTTC
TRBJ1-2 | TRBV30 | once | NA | CAWTRGEGVGYTF | TGTGCCTGGACCCGAGGGGAGGGGGTTGGCTACACCTTC
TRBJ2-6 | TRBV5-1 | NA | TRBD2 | CASSGTGRKGVLTF | TGCGCCAGCAGCGGAACCGGGAGGAAAGGCGTCCTGACTTTC
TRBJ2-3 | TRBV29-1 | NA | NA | CSVNDQTDTQYF | TGCAGCGTCAATGACCAGACGGATACGCAGTATTTT
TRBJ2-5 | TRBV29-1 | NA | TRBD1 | CSARVRGLSQETQYF | TGCAGCGCGAGGGTCAGGGGGCTCTCCCAAGAGACCCAGTACTTC
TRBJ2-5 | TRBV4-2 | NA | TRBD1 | CASSQERTGLETQYF | TGTGCCAGCAGCCAAGAACGGACAGGGCTCGAGACCCAGTACTTC
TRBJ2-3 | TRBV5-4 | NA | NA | CASGRLTDTQYF | TGTGCCAGTGGCCGCCTAACAGATACGCAGTATTTT
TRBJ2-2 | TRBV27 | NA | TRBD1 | CASTNGQGRPVRELFF | TGTGCCAGCACCAACGGACAGGGACGTCCAGTCAGGGAGCTGTTTTTT
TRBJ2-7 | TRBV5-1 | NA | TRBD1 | CASQRGTGSSYEQYF | TGCGCCTCACAGCGTGGGACAGGGAGCTCCTACGAGCAGTACTTC
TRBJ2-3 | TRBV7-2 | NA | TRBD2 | CASGRGRAGATDTQYF | TGTGCCAGCGGCCGGGGACGAGCGGGGGCCACAGATACGCAGTATTTT
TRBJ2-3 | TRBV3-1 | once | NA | CASSQILTDTQYF | TGTGCCAGCAGCCAAATCCTCACAGATACGCAGTATTTT
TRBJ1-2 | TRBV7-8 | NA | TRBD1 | CASSPATGVNYGYTF | TGTGCCAGCAGCCCCGCGACAGGGGTTAACTATGGCTACACCTTC
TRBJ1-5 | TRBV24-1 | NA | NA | CATFGRTQPQHF | TGTGCCACCTTTGGCAGAACCCAGCCCCAGCATTTT
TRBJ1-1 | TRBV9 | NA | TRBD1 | CASSTGDSLGAFF | TGTGCCAGTTCGACAGGGGACTCGTTAGGAGCTTTCTTT
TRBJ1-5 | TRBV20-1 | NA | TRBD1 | CSAQQGANQPQHF | TGCAGTGCTCAGCAGGGGGCCAATCAGCCCCAGCATTTT
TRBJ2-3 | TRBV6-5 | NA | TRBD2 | CASSYVTSGISDTQYF | TGTGCCAGCAGTTACGTGACTAGCGGGATTTCAGATACGCAGTATTTT
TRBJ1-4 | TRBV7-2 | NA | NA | CASSYGNEKLFF | TGTGCCAGCAGCTACGGGAATGAAAAACTGTTTTTT
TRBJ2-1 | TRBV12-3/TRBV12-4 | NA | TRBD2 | CASRGTSFYNEQFF | TGTGCCAGCAGAGGGACTAGCTTCTACAATGAGCAGTTCTTC
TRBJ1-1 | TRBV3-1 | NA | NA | CASSQVWGIEAFF | TGTGCCAGCAGCCAAGTTTGGGGGATTGAAGCTTTCTTT
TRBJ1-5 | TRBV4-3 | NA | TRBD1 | CASSQDRGNNQPQHF | TGCGCCAGCAGCCAAGACAGGGGGAACAATCAGCCCCAGCATTTT
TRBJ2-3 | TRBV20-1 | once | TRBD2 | CSASGGLAGWATDTQYF | TGCAGTGCTAGTGGAGGTCTAGCGGGGTGGGCTACAGATACGCAGTATTTT
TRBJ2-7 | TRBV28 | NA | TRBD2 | CASTSGLAGNEQYF | TGTGCCAGCACTTCGGGACTAGCGGGAAACGAGCAGTACTTC
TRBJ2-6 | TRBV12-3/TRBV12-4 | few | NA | CASSNIDPGGANVLTF | TGTGCCAGCAGTAACATCGACCCGGGCGGGGCCAACGTCCTGACTTTC
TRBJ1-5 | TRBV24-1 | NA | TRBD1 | CATSTGDQPQHF | TGTGCCACCAGCACAGGGGACCAGCCCCAGCATTTT
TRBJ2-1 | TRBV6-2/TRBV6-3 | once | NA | CASSYSRRNEQFF | TGTGCCAGCAGTTACTCGCGGCGGAATGAGCAGTTCTTC
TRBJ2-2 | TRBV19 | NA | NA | CASSIDWTANTGELFF | TGTGCCAGTAGTATTGATTGGACAGCGAACACCGGGGAGCTGTTTTTT
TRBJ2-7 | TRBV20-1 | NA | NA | CSASLRQEGGYEQYF | TGCAGTGCTAGCCTCCGACAAGAGGGTGGCTACGAGCAGTACTTC
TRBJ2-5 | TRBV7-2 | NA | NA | CASAIEETQYF | TGTGCCAGCGCCATTGAAGAGACCCAGTACTTC
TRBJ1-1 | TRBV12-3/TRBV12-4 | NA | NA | CASSLALAVGAFF | TGTGCCAGCAGTTTAGCCCTCGCGGTCGGAGCTTTCTTT
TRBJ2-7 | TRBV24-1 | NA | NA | CAASGSWGTYEQYF | TGTGCCGCCTCAGGGTCCTGGGGAACCTACGAGCAGTACTTC
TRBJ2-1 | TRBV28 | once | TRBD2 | CASSLPSGTSDEQFF | TGTGCCAGCAGTTTACCCAGCGGGACCTCCGATGAGCAGTTCTTC
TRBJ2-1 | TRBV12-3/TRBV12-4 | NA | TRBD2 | CASSSSGGARNEQFF | TGTGCCAGCAGTTCTAGCGGGGGGGCCCGGAATGAGCAGTTCTTC
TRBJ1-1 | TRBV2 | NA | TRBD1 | CASSKGAGNTEAFF | TGTGCCAGCAGTAAGGGGGCCGGGAACACTGAAGCTTTCTTT
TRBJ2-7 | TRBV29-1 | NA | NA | CSVDWGAGYEQYF | TGCAGCGTTGATTGGGGGGCTGGATACGAGCAGTACTTC
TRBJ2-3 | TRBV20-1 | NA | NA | CSARPRAQDTQYF | TGCAGTGCCAGACCCAGGGCCCAAGATACGCAGTATTTT
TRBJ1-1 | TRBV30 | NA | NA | CAWMRLLNTEAFF | TGTGCCTGGATGAGGCTCTTGAACACTGAAGCTTTCTTT
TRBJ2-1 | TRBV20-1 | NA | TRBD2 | CSAMGLAGGNEQFF | TGCAGTGCTATGGGACTAGCGGGGGGCAATGAGCAGTTCTTC
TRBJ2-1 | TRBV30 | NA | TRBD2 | CAWNLAGDNEQFF | TGTGCCTGGAACCTAGCGGGGGACAATGAGCAGTTCTTC
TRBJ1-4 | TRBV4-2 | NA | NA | CASSQDLPRGTNEKLFF | TGTGCCAGCAGCCAAGACCTACCTCGGGGGACTAATGAAAAACTGTTTTTT
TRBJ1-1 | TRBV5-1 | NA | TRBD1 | CASSFPGGTEAFF | TGCGCCAGCAGCTTTCCAGGGGGCACTGAAGCTTTCTTT
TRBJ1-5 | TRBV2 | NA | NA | CASSALSGPSNQPQHF | NA